The T cell receptor (beta chain) described here comes from a study of blood T cell repertoires in COVID-19. In the study overall: Sites across the United States, Italy and Spain contributed samples from acute and convalescent COVID-19.

Clones were read by immunoSEQ multiplex PCR, and TCRdb kept only the in-frame ones, dropping some. The sample holds roughly 190,000 clones, 75% to 80% seen once. The germline V gene has CDR1 LNHDA and CDR2 SQIVND (reference sequence). Trimming pared 7 bases from V and 5 bases from J, leaving 20 bases between. This CDR3 has 15 amino acids. The sequence came from a woman in her 50s with active or convalescent COVID-19. The sequencing sample was made of peripheral blood. The rearrangement links TRBV19 to TRBJ2-5; a possible D gene is TRBD1 (6 bases). CDR3 sequence: CASNDGRGSGETQYF. For the CDR3, the DNA is TGTGCCAGTAACGACGGCAGGGGTTCGGGCGAGACCCAGTACTTC.